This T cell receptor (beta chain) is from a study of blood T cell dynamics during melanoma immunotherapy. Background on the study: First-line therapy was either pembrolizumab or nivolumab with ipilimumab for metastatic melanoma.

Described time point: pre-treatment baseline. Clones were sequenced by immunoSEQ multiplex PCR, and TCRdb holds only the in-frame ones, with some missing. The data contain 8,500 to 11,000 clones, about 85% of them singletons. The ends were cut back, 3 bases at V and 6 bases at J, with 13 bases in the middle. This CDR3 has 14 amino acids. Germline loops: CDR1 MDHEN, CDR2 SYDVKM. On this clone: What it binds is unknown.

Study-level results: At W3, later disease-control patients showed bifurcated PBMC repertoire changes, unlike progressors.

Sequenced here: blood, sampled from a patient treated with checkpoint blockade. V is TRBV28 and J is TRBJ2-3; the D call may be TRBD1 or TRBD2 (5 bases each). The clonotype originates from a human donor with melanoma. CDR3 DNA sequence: TGTGCCAGCAGTTTCTCGAGGGGAGCGGATACGCAGTATTTT. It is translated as CASSFSRGADTQYF.